A selection of T cell receptor beta chains follows, all from one sample in a study of blood T cell repertoires in COVID-19. Assay: immunoSEQ multiplex PCR; the TCRdb copy retains only in-frame clones and omits some. The sample lists 100,000 to 150,000 clones, over 60% occurring once. The sequenced material came from peripheral blood. The receptors derive from a woman between 70 and 85 years old with acute or convalescent COVID-19. The CDR3 runs from the conserved cysteine through the conserved F or W. The D gene is left open where the match is weak.

>TRBJ2-5|TRBD2|TRBV9
CASSVGGSGPTQYF
>TRBJ2-1|TRBD1|TRBV19
CTVRDRANEQFF
>TRBJ2-3|-|TRBV9
CASSVKAASTDTQYF
>TRBJ1-4|TRBD1|TRBV30
CAGGTGTNEKLFF
>TRBJ2-1|TRBD2|TRBV7-8
CASSLGSLAGYNEQFF
>TRBJ1-1|-|TRBV5-4
CASSLREVGTEAFF
>TRBJ1-2|TRBD1|TRBV18
CASGLTGDYGYTF
>TRBJ2-1|-|TRBV10-3
CAIRALARTYNEQFF
>TRBJ1-1|-|TRBV11-2
CASSLGLQGRNMNTEAFF
>TRBJ2-3|TRBD1|TRBV7-9
CASSPGQGATDTQYF
>TRBJ1-2|-|TRBV7-8
CASSLGQVPHYGYTF
>TRBJ1-1|-|TRBV2
CASTPGRKGRITEAFF
>TRBJ1-1|-|TRBV5-1
CASSLEQELNTEAFF
>TRBJ2-5|-|TRBV2
CASSEEGEVETQYF
>TRBJ1-6|-|TRBV13
CASSSGQNNSPLHF
>TRBJ1-6|-|TRBV7-7
CASSLAGLQKRGANSPLHF
>TRBJ1-5|-|TRBV21-1
CASLGVGQPQHF
>TRBJ2-1|TRBD1|TRBV7-8
CASSLPSRDSSYNEQFF